This TCR beta chain was sequenced in a study of blood T cell repertoires in COVID-19. Study summary: The study drew acute and convalescent COVID-19 samples from the United States, Italy and Spain. Sources were T cells, B-cell-depleted T cells, or PBMCs; the material itself was cDNA or gDNA.

This CDR3 has 16 amino acids. Germline V gene lookup returns CDR1 MGHDK and CDR2 SYGVNS. Losses at the gene ends were 1 base for V and 4 bases for J; bases not matched to a gene: 4. Methods used by the authors: Using reference gene primer amplification, nucleated cell counts were estimated. Method: immunoSEQ multiplex PCR; TCRdb's copy keeps in-frame clones and lacks some. Clonal size and the V and J genes are those of that table, whereas D and trimming came from the DNA. The sample has about 270,000 clones; approximately 81% are singletons. The sample consisted of peripheral blood. V gene TRBV25-1 combines with J gene TRBJ2-3; TRBD2 matches at 11 bases. This receptor was identified in a woman aged 18-30 years with acute or convalescent COVID-19. For the CDR3, the DNA is TGTGCCAGCAGTGAATCCCTAGCGGGAGGTTCAGATACGCAGTATTTT. This encodes CASSESLAGGSDTQYF.